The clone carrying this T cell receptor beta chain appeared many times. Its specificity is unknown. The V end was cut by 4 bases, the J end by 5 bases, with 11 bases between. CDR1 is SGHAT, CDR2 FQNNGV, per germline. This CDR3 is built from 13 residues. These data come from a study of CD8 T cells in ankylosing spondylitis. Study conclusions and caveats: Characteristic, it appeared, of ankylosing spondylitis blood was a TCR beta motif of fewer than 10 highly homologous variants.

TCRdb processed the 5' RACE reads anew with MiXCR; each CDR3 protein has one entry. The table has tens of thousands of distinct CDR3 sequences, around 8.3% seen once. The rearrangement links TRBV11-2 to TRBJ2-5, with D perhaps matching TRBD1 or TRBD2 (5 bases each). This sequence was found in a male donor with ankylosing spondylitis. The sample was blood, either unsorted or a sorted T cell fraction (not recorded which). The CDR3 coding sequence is TGTGCCAGCAGCTGGGACGCGGCGGAGACCCAGTACTTC. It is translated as CASSWDAAETQYF.